The clone carrying this TCR beta chain was observed at least ten times. Its antigen remains unknown. This specimen comes from a study of human T cells and chemical hapten exposure. Study context: 2% DPC applied to a 2 cm by 2 cm arm area sensitized donors.

The V end was cut by 2 bases, the J end by 4 bases, with 10 bases between. CDR1 and CDR2 from the germline V gene are MRHNA and SNTAGT. The length of the CDR3 is 14 residues. Study findings and constraints: Versus controls, expanded TCRs had significantly more large CDR3 similarity clusters. Positively correlated with patch test score were the counts of PT1 expanded TCRs.

As handled by the study authors: Between roughly 23,224 and 700,000 TCRs appeared in each sample, and the median stood at 95,638. In TCRdb, the RACE reads were re-called with MiXCR into one record per CDR3 protein. The V and J calls were determined by TCRdb, not by the authors. The table has over 300,000 distinct CDR3 sequences, 5% to 6.5% seen once. Documented time point: pre-sensitization, week 0. Stated treatment: therapeutic diphenylcyclopropenone sensitization with weekly scalp DPC. The sequence was collected from a woman aged 45-65 years with alopecia areata. Some clones in this sample may be carry-over from other donors' samples. Sequenced here: whole blood, sampled in connection with sensitization to the hapten diphenylcyclopropenone (DPC). The chain combines TRBV6-4 with TRBJ2-3, with D perhaps being TRBD1 or TRBD2 (5 bases each). This CDR3 reads CASSDRGSPDTQYF. As DNA, the CDR3 is TGTGCCAGCAGTGACCGGGGCAGCCCAGATACGCAGTATTTT.